Listed here is a single T cell receptor (beta chain). This clone's antigen is unknown. The record has no base qualities; no much larger clone is one base away. TCRbeta CDR3 regions were amplified from genomic DNA using the immunoSEQ Assay, a bias-controlled multiplex PCR. Concerning the study's data processing: Nucleated cell counts per sample were estimated from amplification of reference gene primers within the assay. Sequence reads were collapsed and filtered to measure the absolute abundance of every unique TCRbeta CDR3 rearrangement. For each sample, productive Simpson clonality was calculated by taking the square root of Simpson's diversity index across productive rearrangements. In TCRdb, the immuneACCESS table is reduced to in-frame sequences with V and J assigned. These tables do not hold every clone; where another copy was compared, an unresolved V gene accounts for under half, and the others remain unexplained. V, J and clone size reflect that table, while D and trimming were determined from the DNA. This sample gives about 78,000 clones in total; around 80% of them show up just once. The ten largest clones add up to approximately 5.8% of the sample.

The CDR3 holds 16 amino acids from the cysteine to the phenylalanine. This entry keeps only the CDR3 DNA: 48 bases, framed from base 1. V was cut back by 0 bases and J by 1 base, leaving a gap of 13 bases between them. In the germline V gene, CDR1 corresponds to SGDLS and CDR2 to YYNGEE. This record comes from a study of blood T cell repertoires in COVID-19 (dated by TCRdb to the early 2020s). Context from the whole study: Samples covering the acute and convalescent phases of COVID-19 were provided by collaborators in the United States, Italy and Spain. Subjects who had been exposed to COVID-19, were actively infected with it, or had recovered from it provided the deeply sampled blood TCRbeta repertoires that made up the dataset. HLA class I and class II types, where available, came from metadata supplied by the sample provider rather than from assay-based typing. The samples were drawn from the first 160 participants of the ongoing ImmuneRACE study and from over a thousand subjects provided by 6 global collaborators. The prospective study material was composed of cDNA or gDNA derived from T cells, B-cell-depleted T cells, or PBMCs. A freely available public database, intended as a resource for researchers studying the immune response to SARS-CoV-2, is where the repertoires were released. Nearly every sample came with metadata listing a de-identified subject ID, COVID-19 status, age in years and sex. On the study overall, not on this receptor specifically: The quantity of clinical and demographic metadata differed by source and by participant and was supplied without curation.

Whole blood was collected in K2EDTA tubes by collaborating institutions according to the institutions' own protocols. For TCRbeta analysis, collaborator samples were shipped as frozen whole blood, as isolated PBMCs, or as DNA extracted from either sample type. The sequenced sample consisted of peripheral blood. The sequence links TRBV9 to TRBJ1-1; the D gene remains uncertain. The receptor's source is a man in his fifties or sixties with active or convalescent COVID-19. The CDR3 region reads CASSVATAGPNTEAFF. The nucleotide sequence is TGTGCCAGCAGCGTAGCTACGGCGGGCCCGAACACTGAAGCTTTCTTT.